The text below deals with one T cell receptor (beta chain). Its antigen is undetermined. This CDR3 is 15 amino acids long. CDR1 and CDR2 from the germline V gene are MDHEN and SYDVKM. The ends lost 1 base at V and 2 bases at J; junction bases unmatched: 2. The data stem from a study of cytomegalovirus exposure and HLA in healthy donors. PCR was performed using 60 Vbeta and 13 Jbeta primers. TCRdb's table, derived via immunoSEQ multiplex PCR, lists solely in-frame clones and lacks some. The sample has approximately 220,000 clones, around three quarters seen once; the top ten hold around 15%. Findings of the study overall: In a later analysis, TCR beta V- and J-gene trimming showed a link to a missense DCLRE1C variant. Fewer N-insertions (relative to the approximately 700-donor mean) were reportedly seen in an Asian-associated ancestry cluster in a later analysis. Analysis performed later found more than 15,000 TCR beta sequences associated with HLA alleles at 0.05 false discovery rate.

The sequencing sample was made of PBMCs. This clonotype originated in a man in his forties or fifties in good health and CMV-seronegative. This sequence joins TRBV28 and TRBJ1-5; 7 positions agree with TRBD1. This CDR3 reads CASSLLTGGNQPQHF. The CDR3 region has the DNA TGTGCCAGCAGTTTATTAACAGGGGGCAATCAGCCCCAGCATTTT.